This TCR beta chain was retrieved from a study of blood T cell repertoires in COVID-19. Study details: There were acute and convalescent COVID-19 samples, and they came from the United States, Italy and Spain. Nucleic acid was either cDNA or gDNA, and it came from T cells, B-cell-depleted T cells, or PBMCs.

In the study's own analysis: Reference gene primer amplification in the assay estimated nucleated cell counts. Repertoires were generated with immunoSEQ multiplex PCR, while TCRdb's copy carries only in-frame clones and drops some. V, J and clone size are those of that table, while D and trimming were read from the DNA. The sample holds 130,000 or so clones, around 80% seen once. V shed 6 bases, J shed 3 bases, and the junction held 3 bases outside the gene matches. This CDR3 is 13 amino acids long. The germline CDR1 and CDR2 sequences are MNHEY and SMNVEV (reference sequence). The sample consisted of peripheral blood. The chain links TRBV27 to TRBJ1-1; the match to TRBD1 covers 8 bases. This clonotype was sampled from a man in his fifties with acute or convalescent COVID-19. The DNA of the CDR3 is TGTGCCAGCAGGTACAGGGGGGACACTGAAGCTTTCTTT. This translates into CASRYRGDTEAFF.